The T cell receptor beta chain described here comes from a study of neurological immune-mediated disorders. The study, taken as a whole, reports: The greatest degree of TCR clonal expansion was observed in HTLV-1-associated myelopathy, with the lowest in multiple sclerosis, below that of healthy controls.

TCRdb re-derived calls from the 5' RACE reads in MiXCR, one entry per CDR3 protein. Of about 88,000 distinct CDR3 sequences listed, roughly 3.5% are singletons. The table lists this clonotype with many counts. As yet, its antigen is unknown. Trimming removed 3 bases at V and 3 bases at J, with 12 bases between. The CDR3 extends over 15 amino acids. The TCR originated in a woman in her late teens or twenties with multiple sclerosis. Sequencing used PBMCs. The gene calls are TRBV12-3 or TRBV12-4 and TRBJ1-5, with D possibly matching TRBD1 (6 bases). The CDR3 spells CASSLKGGANQPQHF. CDR3 DNA sequence: TGTGCCAGCAGTTTGAAGGGGGGAGCCAATCAGCCCCAGCATTTT.